Following are 3 T cell receptor beta chains from one sample sequenced in a study of T cells in Graves' hyperthyroidism and ophthalmopathy. The CDR3 regions of TCR beta were amplified from RNA transcripts. TCR CDR3 regions were first amplified by RT-PCR with HTBI primers. TCRdb recomputed calls from the multiplex PCR reads with MiXCR, one row per CDR3 protein. This table has approximately 300,000 distinct CDR3 sequences, over 15% appearing once. The sequenced sample was blood. Receptors were obtained from a woman aged 60-75 years with Graves' ophthalmopathy.

This clonotype has at least ten counts. The chain joins TRBV2 to TRBJ2-5; the match to TRBD2 covers 7 bases. The CDR3 sequence is 13 residues long. The germline V gene has CDR1 SNHLY and CDR2 FYNNEI. J was trimmed by 2 bases and V by 4 bases; bases with no gene match: 1. CDR3 amino acids: CASSAGGQETQYF. The CDR3 DNA is TGTGCCAGCAGTGCCGGGGGGCAAGAGACCCAGTACTTC.

This clonotype was observed once. The chain joins TRBV7-9 to TRBJ1-6; D not certain. The CDR3 is 15 amino acids. Germline assignment: CDR1 SEHNR and CDR2 FQNEAQ (reference sequence). V gave up 1 base and J gave up 8 bases, with 12 bases separating them. This CDR3 is CASSLVMGRDSPLHF. The CDR3, as DNA: TGTGCCAGCAGCTTAGTGATGGGCAGAGATTCACCCCTCCACTTT.

This clonotype appeared many times. This chain joins TRBV13 and TRBJ2-7; TRBD1 is a possible D gene (5 bases). This CDR3 contains 12 residues. Germline V gene lookup returns CDR1 PRHDT and CDR2 FYEKMQ (reference sequence). The germline V and J ends were trimmed by 3 bases and 5 bases, with 8 bases remaining between them. This chain's CDR3 is CASSLQGNEQYF. DNA of the CDR3: TGTGCCAGCAGCTTGCAGGGAAACGAGCAGTACTTC.